These 27 T cell receptor beta chains share one sample of origin, sequenced in a study of T cell changes during pregnancy in multiple sclerosis. TCRdb's table, derived via immunoSEQ multiplex PCR, lists solely in-frame clones and lacks some. The sample lists about 42,000 clones; 91% were seen once. Sequenced here: CD4+ T cells from peripheral blood mononuclear cells, sampled after pregnancy. Receptor source: a female donor in good health, enrolled as a control in a pregnancy study.

V is TRBV18 and J is TRBJ2-6; perhaps TRBD1 as D (6 bases). Germline V gene lookup returns CDR1 KGHSH and CDR2 LQKENI. This CDR3 spans 15 amino acids. The V and J ends lost 2 bases and 3 bases respectively, with 8 bases between them. The DNA of the CDR3 is TGTGCCAGCTCACCAACAGGGAGTGGGGCCAACGTCCTGACTTTC. Its protein product is CASSPTGSGANVLTF.

J is TRBJ1-1 and V is TRBV7-8, with D possibly TRBD1 on 5 matching bases. This CDR3 region has 13 residues. Germline-derived CDR1 and CDR2 are SGHVS and FQNEAQ. The V and J ends lost 2 bases and 7 bases respectively, with 11 bases between them. The CDR3 loop is CASSLRLQGEAFF. CDR3 bases: TGTGCCAGCAGCTTACGCTTGCAGGGTGAAGCTTTCTTT.

This chain links TRBV30 with TRBJ1-1; no reliable D call. Trimming took 3 bases from V and 7 from J, leaving 15 bases between them. The CDR3 sequence is 13 residues long. From germline, CDR1 is GTSNPN and CDR2 SVGIG (reference sequence). In nucleotides, the CDR3 is TGTGCCTGGAGCGCTCCCCTCGGGGTTGAAGCTTTCTTT. This encodes CAWSAPLGVEAFF.

The chain employs TRBV7-9 and TRBJ2-7; 7 nucleotides agree with TRBD1. There are 15 residues in the CDR3. The V gene end was trimmed by 1 base and the J gene end by 5 bases; junction bases not matched to a gene: 8. From germline, CDR1 is SEHNR and CDR2 FQNEAQ (reference sequence). As DNA, the CDR3 is TGTGCCAGCAGCTTAGATCTCAGGGGGTCCCACGAGCAGTACTTC. Protein sequence: CASSLDLRGSHEQYF. The full variable domain, completed using reference TRBV7-9 and TRBJ2-7, is DTGVSQNPRHKITKRGQNVTFRCDPISEHNRLYWYRQTLGQGPEFLTYFQNEAQLEKSRLLSDRFSAERPKGSFSTLEIQRTEQGDSAMYLCASSLDLRGSHEQYFGPGTRLTVT.

The V call is TRBV6-4, the J call TRBJ2-2; TRBD1 agrees at 9 bases. J lost 5 bases, V lost 3 bases, and 7 bases had no gene match. Per the germline V gene, CDR1 is MRHNA and CDR2 is SNTAGT. The CDR3 totals 16 residues. The CDR3 region is CASSEWDRVKTGELFF. Written as DNA, the CDR3 is TGTGCCAGCAGTGAATGGGACAGGGTAAAAACCGGGGAGCTGTTTTTT.

The chain recombines TRBV7-9 with TRBJ1-3, with D perhaps TRBD1 (5 bases). Trimming cost V 1 base and J 4 bases, with 11 bases left between them. The CDR3 loop spans 15 amino acids. From germline, CDR1 is SEHNR and CDR2 FQNEAQ (reference sequence). This CDR3 is CASSLGGALGNTIYF. The CDR3 coding sequence is TGTGCCAGCAGCTTAGGTGGGGCGTTGGGAAACACCATATATTTT.

The V gene is TRBV7-2, the J gene TRBJ2-1, with 10 nucleotides matching TRBD2. The CDR3 is made up of 17 amino acids. The junction had 7 bases not matched to a gene; V was cut back by 5 bases and J by 0 bases. CDR1 SGHTA and CDR2 FQGNSA come from the germline V gene. CDR3 region: CASSIIAGGHSYNEQFF. CDR3 DNA: TGTGCCAGCAGCATAATAGCGGGAGGCCACTCCTACAATGAGCAGTTCTTC.

The chain has TRBV29-1 and TRBJ2-1, with a tentative D call TRBD2 (6 bases). V was shortened by 4 bases and J by 5 bases, with 15 bases between the two germline ends. This CDR3 is built from 14 residues. CDR1 is SQVTM, CDR2 ANQGSEA, per germline. The CDR3 region has the DNA TGCAGCGTTGGTGGGCGGGGAACGCACAATGAGCAGTTCTTC. This translates into CSVGGRGTHNEQFF.

The chain links TRBV7-2 to TRBJ2-1; weak D call: TRBD2 (7 bases). From germline, CDR1 is SGHTA and CDR2 FQGNSA. The CDR3 totals 15 residues. Trimming removed 5 bases from V and 2 bases from J, with 13 bases in between. CDR3 DNA: TGTGCCAGCAGCCAGGTCGGGGGGCCCTACAATGAGCAGTTCTTC. It codes for CASSQVGGPYNEQFF.

On this clone: Lacking the conserved final phenylalanine or tryptophan, this CDR3 likely reflects a read error. V gene TRBV7-2 combines with J gene TRBJ2-7; maybe TRBD2 (7 bases). Trimming pared 3 bases from V and 7 bases from J, leaving 10 bases between. The CDR3 has 12 amino acids. Germline V gene sequence: CDR1 SGHTA, CDR2 FQGNSA. CDR3 DNA sequence: TGTGCCAGCAGCTTCGGGGGGCGGGAGCAGTACCTC. As protein: CASSFGGREQYL.

V and J are TRBV6-1 and TRBJ1-2; 8 bases agree with TRBD1. The junction had 5 bases not matched to a gene; V was cut back by 5 bases and J by 3 bases. The CDR3 has 14 residues. Germline V gene data show CDR1 as MNHNS and CDR2 as SASEGT. CDR3 sequence reads: CASSSGGAYYGYTF. In nucleotides, the CDR3 is TGTGCCAGCAGTTCAGGGGGCGCTTACTATGGCTACACCTTC.

CDR3 sequence reads: CASSLLGGQGNTIYF. CDR3 nucleotide sequence: TGTGCCAGCAGTTTGTTAGGCGGCCAGGGGAACACCATATATTTT. The rearrangement uses TRBV27 and TRBJ1-3; TRBD1 might be the D (6 bases). CDR3 length equals 15 residues. Trimming shortened V by 3 bases and J by 7 bases, and 16 bases separated the two germline ends. The germline V gene encodes CDR1 MNHEY and CDR2 SMNVEV (reference sequence).

V and J are TRBV4-1 and TRBJ2-7, with TRBD1 matching 7 bases. CDR1 and CDR2 from the germline V gene are MGHRA and YSYEKL. The CDR3 totals 16 residues. J was trimmed by 0 bases and V by 0 bases; bases with no gene match: 5. CDR3 coding DNA: TGCGCCAGCAGCCAAGAGAGAGGGGGCCCCTCCTACGAGCAGTACTTC. Translating it yields CASSQERGGPSYEQYF.

This rearrangement joins TRBV30 to TRBJ1-1, with 8 bases lining up with TRBD1. V lost 2 bases, J lost 1 base, and 6 bases stayed unmatched. From germline, CDR1 is GTSNPN and CDR2 SVGIG (reference sequence). CDR3 length: 15 amino acids. As DNA, the CDR3 is TGTGCCTGGAGTTTCGCCGGGACAGGGAACACTGAAGCTTTCTTT. Translation: CAWSFAGTGNTEAFF.

The chain joins TRBV11-2 to TRBJ2-7; TRBD1 matches 7 bases. Germline trimming cut 0 bases from V and 3 bases from J; bases unmatched to any gene: 2. Germline V gene sequence: CDR1 SGHAT, CDR2 FQNNGV. This CDR3 contains 14 residues. This chain's CDR3 is CASSLETGLYEQYF. CDR3 nucleotides: TGTGCCAGCAGCTTAGAGACAGGGCTCTACGAGCAGTACTTC.

The V call is TRBV5-4, the J call TRBJ1-1; possibly TRBD1 for D (5 bases). The ends were cut back, 5 bases at V and 1 base at J, with 12 bases in the middle. The CDR3 consists of 14 residues. Germline CDR1 reads SGHNT; CDR2 reads YYREEE (reference sequence). The CDR3: CASRSQAENTEAFF. Written as DNA, the CDR3 is TGTGCCAGCAGATCACAGGCAGAGAACACTGAAGCTTTCTTT.

The chain has TRBV28 and TRBJ1-5; TRBD1 matches 9 bases. The CDR3 extends over 14 amino acids. V trimming: 4 bases; J trimming: 7 bases; junction bases outside the gene matches: 5. CDR1 MDHEN and CDR2 SYDVKM come from the germline V gene. The CDR3: CASSSQGAGQPQHF. The CDR3 DNA is TGTGCCAGCAGTTCACAGGGGGCAGGGCAGCCCCAGCATTTT.

The chain has TRBV15 and TRBJ2-3; D not certain. In germline, CDR1 is LNHNV, CDR2 YYDKDF (reference sequence). The CDR3 consists of 15 residues. V dropped 0 bases and J dropped 7 bases, with 14 bases sitting between them. The CDR3 DNA reads as TGTGCCACCAGCAGAGAGGGCCCCGCCCTGAATACGCAGTATTTT. It encodes CATSREGPALNTQYF.

The rearrangement links TRBV5-5 to TRBJ2-1; 14 bases fit TRBD2. Per germline, CDR1 SGHKS and CDR2 YYEKEE (reference sequence). V trimming: 3 bases; J trimming: 4 bases; junction bases outside the gene matches: 12. The CDR3 is 19 residues long. The CDR3 here is CASSWVGLAGARTYNEQFF. The CDR3 region has the DNA TGTGCCAGCAGCTGGGTGGGACTAGCGGGGGCCCGTACGTACAATGAGCAGTTCTTC.

Here the CDR3 reads CASSLGGTAGYTF. CDR3 DNA sequence: TGCGCCAGCAGCTTGGGGGGGACAGCTGGCTACACCTTC. The genes are TRBV5-1 and TRBJ1-2; 7 nucleotides line up with TRBD1. J was trimmed by 7 bases and V by 0 bases; bases with no gene match: 3. The CDR3 length is 13 residues. CDR1 SGHRS and CDR2 YFSETQ come from the germline V gene.

This sequence joins TRBV27 and TRBJ1-2, with TRBD1 matching over 9 bases. This CDR3 spans 17 amino acids. The V gene's germline CDR1 is MNHEY and CDR2 SMNVEV (reference sequence). V lost 3 bases to trimming and J lost 0 bases; unmatched junction nucleotides: 8. The CDR3 DNA reads TGTGCCAGCAGTTTCGGCGGGGGACAGGGCCCTAACTATGGCTACACCTTC. It is translated as CASSFGGGQGPNYGYTF.

This rearrangement joins TRBV30 to TRBJ2-7; possible D gene TRBD2, 6 bases. Per germline, CDR1 GTSNPN and CDR2 SVGIG (reference sequence). This CDR3 comprises 13 residues. V gave up 6 bases and J gave up 3 bases, with 15 bases separating them. The CDR3 coding sequence is TGTGCCTGTTCCCCCGGGGGAGGCTACGAGCAGTACTTC. Protein sequence: CACSPGGGYEQYF. The whole variable domain, remainder taken from reference TRBV30 and TRBJ2-7, is SQTIHQWPATLVQPVGSPLSLECTVEGTSNPNLYWYRQAAGRGLQLLFYSVGIGQISSEVPQNLSASRPQDRQFILSSKKLLLSDSGFYLCACSPGGGYEQYFGPGTRLTVT.

Notes on this clone: Germline and junction disagree at one end, which may indicate a read error. This rearrangement joins TRBV29-1 to TRBJ1-2, with 8 bases lining up with TRBD1. Germline CDR1 and CDR2: SQVTM and ANQGSEA. The CDR3 totals 14 residues. The CDR3 region has the DNA TGCAGCGTTGAAGTGGACAGGGCTAAGTATGGCTACACCTTC. Amino acids: CSVEVDRAKYGYTF.

The rearrangement links TRBV4-2 to TRBJ2-4; TRBD1 might be the D (6 bases). CDR3 size: 11 residues. The V gene's germline CDR1 is LGHNA and CDR2 YNFKEQ. Deletions cut 5 bases from V and 13 bases from J, with 12 bases between. The CDR3 nucleotides are TGTGCCAGCAGCGAGGGACAAAGGCAGTACTTC. Protein product: CASSEGQRQYF.

This chain connects TRBV5-1 to TRBJ2-1, with TRBD1 identical over 11 bases. The germline V gene encodes CDR1 SGHRS and CDR2 YFSETQ. The CDR3 consists of 16 residues. The J segment lost 5 bases and the V segment lost 4 bases, leaving 8 bases of the junction unmatched. The CDR3 protein is CASSLGQGAGNNEQFF. CDR3 in DNA: TGCGCCAGCAGCCTCGGACAGGGGGCGGGAAACAATGAGCAGTTCTTC.

V gene TRBV28 combines with J gene TRBJ1-6, with TRBD1 matching 8 bases. Germline V CDR1 and CDR2: MDHEN, SYDVKM. The CDR3 has 13 amino acids. With 8 bases clipped from V and 13 bases from J, the junction kept 10 bases outside the gene matches. The CDR3 loop is CASFPDRAFPLHF. As DNA, the CDR3 is TGTGCCAGCTTCCCGGACAGGGCGTTCCCCCTCCACTTT.

The chain combines TRBV7-2 with TRBJ1-6; D not resolved. Germline CDR1 is SGHTA and CDR2 is FQGNSA. The CDR3 has 14 residues. V lost 2 bases to trimming and J lost 10 bases, with 12 bases between them. In DNA, the CDR3 is TGTGCCAGCAGCTTAAATCGGCGGGAATCACCCCTCCACTTT. This encodes CASSLNRRESPLHF.